These 19 T cell receptor beta chains share one sample of origin, sequenced in a study of blood T cell repertoires in COVID-19. Clones were sequenced by immunoSEQ multiplex PCR, and TCRdb holds only the in-frame ones, with some missing. The sample has 190,000 or so clones; roughly three quarters are singletons. The sequenced material came from peripheral blood. The receptors come from a woman older than 75 with COVID-19, enrolled during active disease.

The V and J genes are TRBV7-2 and TRBJ2-5; 8 bases agree with TRBD2. V lost 1 base, J lost 4 bases, and 5 bases stayed unmatched. Germline V gives CDR1 SGHTA, CDR2 FQGNSA. CDR3 length equals 15 residues. The CDR3 DNA reads as TGTGCCAGCAGCTTAGGCGCGGGAGGCGGAGAGACCCAGTACTTC. Translating gives CASSLGAGGGETQYF.

The chain carries TRBV3-1 (or the pseudogene TRBV3-2) and TRBJ2-5; 8 nucleotides align to TRBD2. V dropped 4 bases and J dropped 5; count of bases not matched to a gene: 6. CDR3 length: 14 amino acids. Germline V CDR1 and CDR2: LGHDT, YNNKEL (reference sequence). CDR3 residues: CASSRAGEGETQYF. The CDR3 DNA is TGTGCCAGCAGCCGAGCGGGGGAGGGGGAGACCCAGTACTTC.

The CDR3 nucleotides read TGCGCCAGCAGCCAAGATCATCCTAGCGGGGGAGAGACCCAGTACTTC. Amino acid sequence: CASSQDHPSGGETQYF. The J gene is TRBJ2-5, the V gene TRBV4-3; 10 bases line up with TRBD2. This CDR3 has 16 residues. The V and J ends lost 0 bases and 4 bases, in that order; junction bases with no gene match: 5. Germline V gene lookup returns CDR1 LGHNA and CDR2 YSLEER.

The chain carries TRBV5-1 and TRBJ2-7; 15 positions agree with TRBD2. In germline, CDR1 is SGHRS, CDR2 YFSETQ. The CDR3 has 17 amino acids. Unmatched junction bases numbered 5, after V lost 4 bases and J lost 0 bases. The CDR3 here is CASSLRTSGGDSYEQYF. CDR3 in DNA: TGCGCCAGCAGCCTAAGGACTAGCGGGGGGGACTCCTACGAGCAGTACTTC.

This chain connects TRBV6-2 or TRBV6-3 to TRBJ2-1; D remains ambiguous. The length of the CDR3 is 16 residues. V dropped 0 bases and J dropped 0 bases, with 9 bases sitting between them. Germline loops: CDR1 MNHEY, CDR2 SVGEGT. The CDR3: CASSYSRLSSYNEQFF. CDR3 DNA sequence: TGTGCCAGCAGTTACTCGCGGTTGAGCTCCTACAATGAGCAGTTCTTC.

The genes are TRBV5-1 and TRBJ2-1; TRBD2 aligns across 11 bases. The CDR3 totals 15 residues. V lost 4 bases and J lost 4; bases outside the gene matches: 4. CDR1 and CDR2 from the germline V gene are SGHRS and YFSETQ. CDR3 protein: CASSMGLAAYNEQFF. The CDR3 DNA reads as TGCGCCAGCAGCATGGGACTAGCGGCTTACAATGAGCAGTTCTTC.

The gene calls are TRBV10-3 and TRBJ2-3; tentative D call: TRBD1 (5 bases). Germline V gene lookup returns CDR1 ENHRY and CDR2 SYGVKD. The ends were cut back, 3 bases at V and 4 bases at J, with 11 bases in the middle. The CDR3 is 14 amino acids. CDR3 bases: TGTGCCATCAGTGAAGGGCAGGGTCCAGATACGCAGTATTTT. It codes for CAISEGQGPDTQYF.

The chain's CDR3 is CASSLASPYNEQFF. The CDR3 nucleotides read TGCGCCAGCAGCTTGGCGTCTCCCTACAATGAGCAGTTCTTC. This chain uses TRBV5-1 with TRBJ2-1; the D is unclear. Between the trimmed V and J ends, which lost 0 bases and 2 bases, there was a span of 6 bases. The CDR3 extends over 14 amino acids. Germline loops: CDR1 SGHRS, CDR2 YFSETQ. The full variable domain, completed using reference TRBV5-1 and TRBJ2-1, is KAGVTQTPRYLIKTRGQQVTLSCSPISGHRSVSWYQQTPGQGLQFLFEYFSETQRNKGNFPGRFSGRQFSNSRSEMNVSTLELGDSALYLCASSLASPYNEQFFGPGTRLTVL.

This clone was found once. The CDR3 sequence: CASSSFRAGDYEQYF. In DNA form, the CDR3 reads TGTGCCAGCAGCTCCTTCAGAGCGGGGGACTACGAGCAGTACTTC. This chain connects TRBV7-2 to TRBJ2-7, with 8 bases identical to TRBD2. The CDR3 covers 15 residues. Trimming cost V 4 bases and J 3 bases; bases outside gene matches: 8. Germline V gene sequence: CDR1 SGHTA, CDR2 FQGNSA.

The rearrangement uses TRBV28 and TRBJ1-2; D is undetermined. V lost 2 bases and J lost 6, with 10 bases in between. Germline loops: CDR1 MDHEN, CDR2 SYDVKM. This CDR3 has 13 amino acids. The CDR3 region has the DNA TGTGCCAGCAGTTTAAGCGGGGTGGATGGCTACACCTTC. Translation: CASSLSGVDGYTF.

The chain has TRBV19 and TRBJ1-5, with 9 bases matching TRBD1. The CDR3 is 14 residues long. V trimming: 6 bases; J trimming: 4 bases; junction bases outside the gene matches: 4. The germline V gene has CDR1 LNHDA and CDR2 SQIVND (reference sequence). The CDR3, as DNA: TGTGCCAGTAGGAGGACAGGGGAAAATCAGCCCCAGCATTTT. Amino acids: CASRRTGENQPQHF.

This clone is a singleton in its sample. J is TRBJ2-2 and V is TRBV5-1; a weak D match, TRBD1 (5 bases). Germline V gene lookup returns CDR1 SGHRS and CDR2 YFSETQ. Trimming stripped 2 bases from V and 5 bases from J, with 13 bases between. The CDR3 covers 15 residues. The CDR3 nucleotides read TGCGCCAGCAGCTTCTCCGCAGGGATGACCGGGGAGCTGTTTTTT. Residues: CASSFSAGMTGELFF.

The chain carries TRBV5-8 and TRBJ1-1, with a possible D match to TRBD1 (5 bases). The CDR3 is 15 amino acids. Germline V gene lookup returns CDR1 SGHTS and CDR2 YDEGEE. The V gene lost 2 bases and the J gene lost 0 bases, with 11 bases spanning the gap. CDR3 DNA: TGTGCCAGCAGCTTACCCGGGACTTTGAACACTGAAGCTTTCTTT. It yields the protein CASSLPGTLNTEAFF.

The gene calls are TRBV21-1 and TRBJ1-1. TRBV21-1 is a recognized pseudogene. The CDR3 extends over 15 amino acids. The CDR3 bases are TGTGCCAGCAGCAAAGGAGTTAGGAGGAACACTGAAGCTTTCTTT. Residues: CASSKGVRRNTEAFF.

The chain couples TRBV20-1 to TRBJ2-3, with D maybe TRBD1 (7 bases). Germline loops: CDR1 DFQATT, CDR2 SNEGSKA (reference sequence). V lost 3 bases and J lost 2, with 15 bases in between. The CDR3 runs 15 residues. CDR3 coding DNA: TGCAGTGCTAGTTGGCGGGGACAGCCCACAGATACGCAGTATTTT. Protein sequence: CSASWRGQPTDTQYF.

The chain is built from TRBV7-2 and TRBJ2-7; 9 positions match TRBD1. After removal of 4 bases from V and 2 bases from J, the junction contained 3 bases not matched to a gene. The CDR3 is 14 residues long. Per the germline V gene, CDR1 is SGHTA and CDR2 is FQGNSA. The CDR3 DNA sequence: TGTGCCAGCAGCTACACAGGGGGCGCCTACGAGCAGTACTTC. This gives the protein CASSYTGGAYEQYF.

The chain uses TRBV30 and TRBJ1-5; D perhaps matches TRBD1 (6 bases). The V end was cut by 5 bases, the J end by 0 bases, with 20 bases between. Germline V CDR1 and CDR2: GTSNPN, SVGIG (reference sequence). This CDR3 has 17 residues. The CDR3 loop reads CAWGTGPLTGSNQPQHF. The DNA of the CDR3 is TGTGCCTGGGGAACCGGACCGCTGACAGGTAGCAATCAGCCCCAGCATTTT.

The rearrangement joins TRBV2 to TRBJ1-2, with a possible D match to TRBD1 (6 bases). Per the germline V gene, CDR1 is SNHLY and CDR2 is FYNNEI. There are 13 residues in the CDR3. With 6 bases removed from V and 6 bases from J, the gap between germline ends came to 14 bases. This CDR3 is CASRPQGSNGYTF. The CDR3 DNA reads as TGTGCCAGCAGACCACAGGGTTCCAATGGCTACACCTTC.

The CDR3 coding sequence is TGTGCCAGCAGTTACTCTGTCCGGGGATCACGAGAAAAACTGTTTTTT. Protein sequence: CASSYSVRGSREKLFF. This sequence joins TRBV6-5 and TRBJ1-4, with unresolved D. V was pared by 0 bases and J by 8 bases, with 16 bases between. The CDR3 spans 16 residues. The germline gives CDR1 MNHEY, CDR2 SVGAGI.